This TCR beta chain was recovered during a study of T-cell memory formation after mild COVID-19 (dated by TCRdb to about 2021). About the full investigation: TCR sequence clusters from the two donors were largely donor specific. T-cell clones expanding and contracting after mild COVID-19 in two donors were tracked by longitudinal TCRalpha and TCRbeta repertoire sequencing. The cohort comprised two young, previously healthy adult volunteers, one female and one male. Summary of the overall study and its limitations: The study covered only two mild cases, and larger cohorts including severe cases with pre-infection samples were considered necessary. Balanced CD4/CD8 phenotypes were observed for clones contracting from day 15 to 85, whereas a bias towards CD4+ was observed for a second wave of clones expanding from day 15 to 37. SARS-CoV-2 specificity of the second-wave clones peaking on day 37 was not confirmed. The detection of some responding clones in pre-infection memory suggests that pre-existing cross-reactive memory T cells joined the SARS-CoV-2 response. Contracting CD4+ clones were found mainly in CM and EM memory subsets, while CD8+ clones were enriched in EMRA.

Points on this clonotype: Its antigen remains undetermined. Base qualities were left out, and no much larger clone turns up one base away.

Ficoll-Paque density gradient centrifugation was used to isolate PBMCs. Instrument on record: Illumina NovaSeq 6000. TCRalpha and TCRbeta cDNA libraries were built by 5'RACE with constant-segment primers, adding sample barcodes and unique molecular identifiers. RNA was extracted from every sample with Trizol reagent. Amplification of the libraries took two PCR steps, and the second step added a second sample barcode plus Illumina TruSeq adapters. Sequencing of the libraries was done on an Illumina NovaSeq, producing 2 x 150 bp paired-end reads. The study's processing was this. The reads were demultiplexed and collapsed into UMI-guided consensus sequences using migec v1.2.7. Using mixcr v2.1.11, UMI consensuses were aligned to TRA and TRB V and J templates and then assembled into clonotypes. Clonotypes were classified as expanded or contracted when called significant by both edgeR and NoisET, with noise models trained on biological replicates. For edgeR calls, the thresholds were a false discovery rate-adjusted p below 0.01 and a log2 fold-change of 1. As an exploratory analysis of dynamics, PCA with hierarchical clustering was applied to max-normalized trajectories of the 1000 most abundant clonotypes. Each responding clone was given a CD4 or CD8 phenotype based on the CD4+ and CD8+ repertoires, which had been sequenced separately. TCRdb trimmed the raw reads at Q25, called clones with MiXCR and kept productive beta chains. Records with the same CDR3 protein are collapsed into one entry carrying the most frequent genes and DNA. The V and J calls follow TCRdb's processing rather than the paper's. The sample table contains about 400,000 distinct CDR3 sequences; only one count was recorded for 16% of them. The ten largest make up roughly a fifth of the sample.

Measured from the cysteine to the phenylalanine, the CDR3 is 13 residues long. Only the CDR3 DNA is retained, 39 bases long and in frame from the first base. At the junction V is shortened by 6 bases and J by 4 bases; bases outside the gene matches: 5. The sequence came from a man between 18 and 35 years old who had mild COVID-19 (a few samples of this study predate the infection). The sample titles of this study are shuffled in the database, so cell type and time point are left out; the donor was told from shared clones. The chain employs TRBV12-3 or TRBV12-4 and TRBJ1-2; 7 central nucleotides agree with TRBD1. The material sequenced was PBMCs or a T cell subset sorted from them (not recorded which). The nucleotide sequence is given as TGTGCCAGCAGACGGGACAGCGGCTATGGCTACACCTTC. This codes for CASRRDSGYGYTF.